These 25 T cell receptor beta chains were sequenced from one sample in a study of beta chain features in type 1 diabetes. Sequencing targeted expressed TCRB transcripts, as all isolated RNA had been reverse transcribed. The table came from immunoSEQ multiplex PCR; TCRdb's copy has only in-frame clones and leaves some out. Counted here are approximately 300,000 clones, approximately 9.9% occurring once; the ten biggest clones make up under 0.02%. The sequenced sample was naive CD4+ T cells from blood. Receptor source: a woman in her twenties or thirties in good health.

The chain recombines TRBV7-2 with TRBJ2-1, with 11 bases aligning to TRBD2. V gave up 6 bases and J gave up 5 bases; unmatched junction bases: 6. CDR3 length: 15 amino acids. Germline assignment: CDR1 SGHTA and CDR2 FQGNSA. DNA for the CDR3: TGTGCCAGCAGACCACCGGGACTAGCGGACAATGAGCAGTTCTTC. Protein: CASRPPGLADNEQFF.

V and J are TRBV5-1 and TRBJ1-5; 9 bases fit TRBD1. The germline V gene has CDR1 SGHRS and CDR2 YFSETQ. The J segment lost 2 bases and the V segment lost 4 bases, leaving 4 bases of the junction unmatched. The length of the CDR3 is 15 residues. Here the CDR3 reads CASSRTGAGNQPQHF. CDR3 nucleotides: TGCGCCAGCAGCCGGACAGGGGCAGGCAATCAGCCCCAGCATTTT.

The chain uses TRBV28 and TRBJ2-7; 11 bases align to TRBD2. Losses at the gene ends were 5 bases for V and 0 bases for J; bases not matched to a gene: 6. Per the germline V gene, CDR1 is MDHEN and CDR2 is SYDVKM. CDR3 length equals 16 residues. The CDR3: CASSPRTSGPSYEQYF. CDR3 DNA sequence: TGTGCCAGCAGTCCCCGGACTAGCGGGCCCTCCTACGAGCAGTACTTC.

In the case of this clone: At one of its ends the junction is not consistent with the germline gene, which may arise from a read error. The chain recombines TRBV5-4 with TRBJ2-7; 13 positions match TRBD2. Germline lookup yields CDR1 SGHNT and CDR2 YYREEE (reference sequence). CDR3 length: 15 amino acids. The CDR3 here is CASSRTSGSPHEQYF. In DNA, the CDR3 is TGCGCCAGCAGCCGGACTAGCGGGAGCCCACACGAGCAGTACTTC.

J is TRBJ2-6 and V is TRBV9; the match to TRBD1 covers 11 bases. V was pared by 4 bases and J by 0 bases, with 6 bases of the junction left unmatched. The CDR3 contains 18 residues. Germline loops: CDR1 SGDLS, CDR2 YYNGEE. DNA of the CDR3: TGTGCCAGCAGCACCCGGGACAGGGGGACCTCTGGGGCCAACGTCCTGACTTTC. Translated, it gives CASSTRDRGTSGANVLTF.

This clone has more than one count but fewer than ten. The chain couples TRBV27 to TRBJ2-1; D remains ambiguous. The germline V gene encodes CDR1 MNHEY and CDR2 SMNVEV (reference sequence). The germline V and J ends were trimmed by 2 bases and 8 bases, with 16 bases remaining between them. This CDR3 has 15 residues. The CDR3 DNA reads TGTGCCAGCAGTTTAGCCGAGGTCCGACTGGATGAGCAGTTCTTC. It is translated as CASSLAEVRLDEQFF.

This clone appeared a few times. The chain employs TRBV10-3 and TRBJ2-1; tentatively, D is TRBD2 (6 bases). Germline CDR1 ENHRY, CDR2 SYGVKD. V was pared by 4 bases and J by 1 base, with 8 bases between. The CDR3 contains 14 residues. This chain's CDR3 is CAISVGGSYNEQFF. Written as DNA, the CDR3 is TGTGCCATCAGTGTGGGGGGATCCTACAATGAGCAGTTCTTC.

V usage is TRBV18 and J usage is TRBJ2-7; D is possibly TRBD2 (5 bases). In germline, CDR1 is KGHSH, CDR2 LQKENI. This CDR3 has 15 amino acids. V lost 0 bases, J lost 0 bases, and 9 bases lay in between. CDR3: CASSPPAGSSYEQYF. The CDR3 DNA is TGTGCCAGCTCACCACCGGCTGGGAGCTCCTACGAGCAGTACTTC.

This clone was detected a few times. The chain has TRBV7-4 and TRBJ2-1; the D is unclear. V dropped 5 bases and J dropped 2 bases, with 13 bases sitting between them. Germline V gene sequence: CDR1 SGHVT, CDR2 SQSDAQ. CDR3 size: 15 residues. This chain's CDR3 is CASSPKRPAYNEQFF. The CDR3 DNA follows: TGTGCCAGCAGCCCAAAGCGCCCTGCCTACAATGAGCAGTTCTTC.

This clone was counted between two and nine times. This chain uses TRBV7-2 with TRBJ2-7; maybe TRBD2 (5 bases). Germline V gene lookup returns CDR1 SGHTA and CDR2 FQGNSA. The V end lost 2 bases, the J end lost 8 bases, and 22 bases lay between the germline ends. The CDR3 is 16 amino acids. CDR3 protein: CASSLTGFRTTGKQYF. CDR3 DNA sequence: TGTGCCAGCAGCTTAACCGGGTTCCGAACCACCGGGAAGCAGTACTTC.

This clone was picked up a small number of times. The genes are TRBV18 and TRBJ2-5; D call uncertain. Trimming pared 6 bases from V and 1 base from J, leaving 3 bases between. CDR3 size: 11 residues. Germline V gene sequence: CDR1 KGHSH, CDR2 LQKENI. CDR3 residues: CASSRQETQYF. The CDR3 coding sequence is TGTGCCAGCTCGCGCCAAGAGACCCAGTACTTC.

This clone turned up a few times. V and J are TRBV7-3 and TRBJ2-5, with TRBD1 matching over 10 bases. V was clipped by 5 bases and J by 4 bases; unmatched bases: 7. Germline V gene sequence: CDR1 SGHTA, CDR2 FQGTGA. The CDR3 has 15 amino acids. The CDR3 DNA is TGTGCCAGCAGCATTGGGACAGGGGTCCGAGAGACCCAGTACTTC. This sequence encodes CASSIGTGVRETQYF.

The chain links TRBV29-1 to TRBJ1-1; TRBD1 is a possible D gene (6 bases). V gave up 5 bases and J gave up 0 bases, with 13 bases separating them. The CDR3 spans 14 residues. CDR1 and CDR2 (germline): SQVTM, ANQGSEA. DNA for the CDR3: TGCAGCGTTCGAATAGACAGGATGAACACTGAAGCTTTCTTT. Amino acid sequence: CSVRIDRMNTEAFF.

The chain employs TRBV25-1 and TRBJ2-5; 8 nucleotides align to TRBD2. The CDR3 sequence is 15 residues long. CDR1 and CDR2 from the germline V gene are MGHDK and SYGVNS. The J segment lost 0 bases and the V segment lost 3 bases, leaving 3 bases of the junction unmatched. The CDR3 coding sequence is TGTGCCAGCAGTGAGACTAGCGAGTACCAAGAGACCCAGTACTTC. It yields the protein CASSETSEYQETQYF.

The chain couples TRBV5-4 to TRBJ2-7; 8 nucleotides agree with TRBD2. The CDR3 loop spans 18 amino acids. V shed 5 bases, J shed 3 bases, and the junction held 19 bases outside the gene matches. CDR1 SGHNT and CDR2 YYREEE come from the germline V gene (reference sequence). CDR3 loop: CASSLLSAGGSPVYEQYF. The CDR3 bases are TGTGCCAGCAGTCTGTTGTCCGCGGGAGGCTCCCCGGTCTACGAGCAGTACTTC.

This chain links TRBV4-3 with TRBJ1-1; TRBD1 agrees at 7 bases. There are 15 residues in the CDR3. Trimming cost V 4 bases and J 1 base; bases outside gene matches: 6. Germline CDR1 and CDR2: LGHNA and YSLEER. CDR3 bases: TGCGCCAGCAGCCGGACTCAGGGGGGGAACACTGAAGCTTTCTTT. Encoded protein: CASSRTQGGNTEAFF.

This chain links TRBV27 with TRBJ1-1; unclear D gene. Between the trimmed V and J ends, which lost 5 bases and 3 bases, there was a span of 10 bases. This CDR3 comprises 13 residues. The germline CDR1 and CDR2 sequences are MNHEY and SMNVEV (reference sequence). Here the CDR3 reads CASSKTGDTEAFF. The CDR3 DNA reads TGTGCCAGCAGTAAGACGGGAGACACTGAAGCTTTCTTT.

The chain carries TRBV4-2 and TRBJ2-3; 12 bases line up with TRBD2. The CDR3 sequence is 18 residues long. Trimming removed 0 bases from V and 0 bases from J; junction bases left unmatched: 4. Germline V CDR1 and CDR2: LGHNA, YNFKEQ. CDR3 loop: CASSQETSGSISTDTQYF. CDR3 in DNA: TGTGCCAGCAGCCAAGAGACTAGCGGGAGCATTAGCACAGATACGCAGTATTTT.

This clone was counted between two and nine times. This chain links TRBV29-1 with TRBJ1-1, with D possibly matching TRBD1 (5 bases). CDR3 length: 11 amino acids. V was cut by 8 bases and J by 10 bases, with 17 bases left in between. Germline V gives CDR1 SQVTM, CDR2 ANQGSEA. The DNA for the CDR3 is TGCAGCTCTGCTGGTTACGGGGGAGCTTTCTTT. Translating gives CSSAGYGGAFF.

This clone was found a few times. This chain uses TRBV7-2 with TRBJ2-3, with TRBD2 identical over 11 bases. The ends lost 4 bases at V and 9 bases at J; junction bases unmatched: 6. Per the germline V gene, CDR1 is SGHTA and CDR2 is FQGNSA. The CDR3 has 14 residues. The CDR3 DNA is TGTGCCAGCAGCTCCGGGACTAGCGGCCCAACGCAGTATTTT. It is translated as CASSSGTSGPTQYF.

The J gene is TRBJ2-5, the V gene TRBV11-1; 7 bases are a match to TRBD1. The V gene's germline CDR1 is SGHAT and CDR2 FQDESV (reference sequence). J lost 5 bases, V lost 5 bases, and 5 bases had no gene match. This CDR3 has 13 amino acids. CDR3 region: CASSPTGEETQYF. CDR3 nucleotides: TGTGCCAGCAGCCCAACAGGGGAGGAGACCCAGTACTTC.

The J gene is TRBJ2-1, the V gene TRBV7-2; D gene ambiguous. Deletions cut 5 bases from V and 2 bases from J, with 13 bases between. CDR3 length equals 15 residues. Germline CDR1 reads SGHTA; CDR2 reads FQGNSA. CDR3 DNA sequence: TGTGCCAGCAGCCCATCTCGCGACACCTACAATGAGCAGTTCTTC. This gives the protein CASSPSRDTYNEQFF. Full variable domain (rest looked up from reference TRBV7-2 and TRBJ2-1): GAGVSQSPSNKVTEKGKDVELRCDPISGHTALYWYRQSLGQGLEFLIYFQGNSAPDKSGLPSDRFSAERTGGSVSTLTIQRTQQEDSAVYLCASSPSRDTYNEQFFGPGTRLTVL.

This clone showed up just a few times. The chain combines TRBV7-9 with TRBJ2-7; TRBD1 matches at 7 bases. The ends lost 5 bases at V and 2 bases at J; junction bases unmatched: 9. CDR1 and CDR2 (germline): SEHNR, FQNEAQ (reference sequence). This CDR3 has 15 residues. The CDR3 DNA reads TGTGCCAGCAGCCAGGGGGACCCGGCGGCCTACGAGCAGTACTTC. Translation: CASSQGDPAAYEQYF.

This chain connects TRBV2 to TRBJ1-1; tentative D call: TRBD1 (6 bases). V gave up 4 bases and J gave up 6 bases, with 12 bases separating them. Germline V gives CDR1 SNHLY, CDR2 FYNNEI. CDR3 length equals 13 residues. The CDR3 DNA sequence: TGTGCCAGCAGTGGACGACAGGAGGCTGAAGCTTTCTTT. The encoded protein is CASSGRQEAEAFF. Full variable domain (remainder filled in from reference TRBV2 and TRBJ1-1): EPEVTQTPSHQVTQMGQEVILRCVPISNHLYFYWYRQILGQKVEFLVSFYNNEISEKSEIFDDQFSVERPDGSNFTLKIRSTKLEDSAMYFCASSGRQEAEAFFGQGTRLTVV.

Remarks on this clone: At one boundary the junction diverges from the germline segment, which might be a read error. The chain combines TRBV2 with TRBJ2-2; D ambiguous. This CDR3 region has 13 residues. Germline V lookup: CDR1 SNHLY, CDR2 FYNNEI. CDR3 DNA sequence: TGTGCCAGCACCATCCAGAACGCCGGGGAGCTGTTTTTT. Translated, it gives CASTIQNAGELFF.